The rows below give T cell receptor beta chains drawn from one sample of a study of T cell changes during pregnancy in multiple sclerosis. The repertoire was sequenced with immunoSEQ multiplex PCR; TCRdb's copy has only in-frame clones and lacks some. Of about 40,000 clones detected, 90% appear once; the ten largest clones hold about 0.42%. The material was CD4+ T cells from peripheral blood mononuclear cells, obtained in the third trimester of pregnancy. The source of these receptors is a female donor with multiple sclerosis, enrolled in a pregnancy study. Each CDR3 is given with its conserved first and last residue. Fields, in order: V gene, J gene, clone size, D gene, CDR3 protein, CDR3 DNA. A D gene is named only where the DNA matches it firmly. Size tells how often a clone was seen (once, few, many) or the class of an expanded clone, and some rows leave it out.

V: TRBV28
J: TRBJ2-7
size: NA
D: TRBD2
CDR3: CASSVPSGRAYEQYF
DNA: TGTGCCAGCAGTGTCCCTAGCGGGAGGGCCTACGAGCAGTACTTC

V: TRBV27
J: TRBJ2-7
size: NA
D: NA
CDR3: CASSLMASENYEQYF
DNA: TGTGCCAGCAGTTTAATGGCTAGCGAAAACTACGAGCAGTACTTC

V: TRBV4-2
J: TRBJ1-1
size: few
D: NA
CDR3: CASSRAGANTEAFF
DNA: TGTGCCAGCAGCCGAGCAGGGGCGAACACTGAAGCTTTCTTT

V: TRBV2
J: TRBJ2-2
size: few
D: NA
CDR3: CAGGKNTGELFF
DNA: TGTGCCGGTGGCAAGAACACCGGGGAGCTGTTTTTT

V: TRBV28
J: TRBJ1-2
size: NA
D: NA
CDR3: CASNPGGSVYGYTF
DNA: TGTGCCAGCAACCCGGGGGGTTCCGTCTATGGCTACACCTTC

V: TRBV7-9
J: TRBJ2-3
size: NA
D: NA
CDR3: CASGGTVIPQYF
DNA: TGTGCCAGCGGGGGGACAGTTATCCCACAGTATTTT

V: TRBV7-9
J: TRBJ2-5
size: NA
D: TRBD1
CDR3: CASSLVKAGGWSGETQYF
DNA: TGTGCCAGCAGCTTGGTTAAGGCAGGGGGCTGGTCCGGAGAGACCCAGTACTTC

V: TRBV4-1
J: TRBJ2-7
size: NA
D: TRBD1
CDR3: CASSQGPGTGVTNRTSSYEQYF
DNA: TGCGCCAGCAGCCAAGGACCCGGGACAGGGGTTACCAACCGGACGAGCTCCTACGAGCAGTACTTC

V: TRBV5-5
J: TRBJ1-5
size: NA
D: NA
CDR3: CASSLAVGGSGSNQPQHF
DNA: TGTGCCAGCAGCTTGGCGGTTGGAGGGTCTGGAAGCAATCAGCCCCAGCATTTT

V: TRBV5-4
J: TRBJ2-2
size: NA
D: NA
CDR3: CASRRLENTGELFF
DNA: TGTGCCAGCAGGAGACTAGAGAACACCGGGGAGCTGTTTTTT

V: TRBV4-1
J: TRBJ2-1
size: NA
D: TRBD2
CDR3: CASSRRLADGGEQFF
DNA: TGCGCCAGCAGCCGGCGACTAGCGGACGGGGGGGAGCAGTTCTTC

V: TRBV19
J: TRBJ1-4
size: NA
D: TRBD1
CDR3: CASSSDRSNEKLFF
DNA: TGTGCCAGTAGTTCGGACAGGTCTAATGAAAAACTGTTTTTT

V: TRBV6-5
J: TRBJ1-3
size: NA
D: NA
CDR3: CASSQQRALGNTIYF
DNA: TGTGCCAGCAGTCAACAGAGGGCCCTTGGAAACACCATATATTTT

V: TRBV6-5
J: TRBJ2-1
size: NA
D: NA
CDR3: CASSYSNRGEQFF
DNA: TGTGCCAGCAGTTACTCGAATCGGGGAGAGCAGTTCTTC

V: TRBV7-9
J: TRBJ2-7
size: once
D: TRBD1
CDR3: CASSYGTGVYEQYF
DNA: TGTGCCAGCAGCTACGGGACAGGGGTCTACGAGCAGTACTTC

V: TRBV11-2
J: TRBJ1-4
size: NA
D: TRBD1
CDR3: CASSSNPGQGNEKLFF
DNA: TGTGCCAGCAGCTCTAATCCGGGACAGGGTAATGAAAAACTGTTTTTT

V: TRBV19
J: TRBJ2-1
size: NA
D: TRBD2
CDR3: CASTQNRLAGGEQFF
DNA: TGTGCCAGTACCCAAAACCGGCTAGCGGGGGGTGAGCAGTTCTTC

V: TRBV7-7
J: TRBJ2-1
size: NA
D: TRBD2
CDR3: CASSPRTSGLTTSYNEQFF
DNA: TGTGCCAGCAGCCCCCGGACTAGCGGGTTAACCACCTCCTACAATGAGCAGTTCTTC

V: TRBV5-4
J: TRBJ1-5
size: NA
D: NA
CDR3: CASRTGLNDQPQHF
DNA: TGTGCCAGCAGAACAGGGCTCAACGATCAGCCCCAGCATTTT